This is a list of T cell receptor beta chains from one sample in a study of blood T cells in healthy people across ages. In TCRdb, the 5' RACE reads were re-called with MiXCR into one record per CDR3 protein. In the table there are hundreds of thousands of distinct CDR3 sequences, roughly 48% of which are singletons. The specimen sequenced was blood. The receptor source for this set is an elderly man in good health. Each CDR3 is given with its conserved first and last residue. The order of the fields is V gene, clone size, J gene, D gene, CDR3 DNA, CDR3 protein. A D gene is named only where the DNA matches it firmly. Size is stated for part of the rows, as once, few or many counts, or as a class when the clone is expanded.

V: TRBV20-1
size: many
J: TRBJ2-5
D: .
DNA: TGCAGTGCTAGAGTCAGCCAAGAGACCCAGTACTTC
CDR3: CSARVSQETQYF

V: TRBV5-1
size: .
J: TRBJ2-7
D: .
DNA: TGCGCCAGCAGCTTGGGACGCTTAAGCTCCTACGAGCAGTACTTC
CDR3: CASSLGRLSSYEQYF

V: TRBV6-5
size: once
J: TRBJ2-2
D: .
DNA: TGTGCCAGCAGCACTAAGACAGGGAACACCGGGGAGCTGTTTTTT
CDR3: CASSTKTGNTGELFF

V: TRBV29-1
size: many
J: TRBJ2-3
D: TRBD1
DNA: TGCAGCGTTGACCTACAGGGGAGCACAGATACGCAGTATTTT
CDR3: CSVDLQGSTDTQYF

V: TRBV10-3
size: .
J: TRBJ1-6
D: .
DNA: TGTGCCACAAGAACAGGCCTGGATTCACCCCTCCACTTT
CDR3: CATRTGLDSPLHF

V: TRBV12-3/TRBV12-4
size: few
J: TRBJ2-6
D: .
DNA: TGTGCCAGCAGTTTATTGGGGTCTTTCTCTGGGGCCAACGTCCTGACTTTC
CDR3: CASSLLGSFSGANVLTF

V: TRBV3-1
size: .
J: TRBJ2-7
D: .
DNA: TGTGCCAGCAGTGACACCTTTCGGGGGGCCCTAGATGGTTACGAGCAGTACTTC
CDR3: CASSDTFRGALDGYEQYF

V: TRBV3-1
size: few
J: TRBJ1-2
D: .
DNA: TGTGCCAGCAGCTCCACCCGCTATGGCTACACCTTC
CDR3: CASSSTRYGYTF

V: TRBV7-2
size: .
J: TRBJ2-3
D: .
DNA: TGTGCCAGCAGCCCACCCGTAGGGGGAGCAGATACGCAGTATTTT
CDR3: CASSPPVGGADTQYF

V: TRBV4-2
size: once
J: TRBJ1-6
D: .
DNA: TGTGCCAGCAGCCAAGGGGAGCCAGGCCTGTCACCCCTCCACTTT
CDR3: CASSQGEPGLSPLHF

V: TRBV10-3
size: few
J: TRBJ2-1
D: TRBD1
DNA: TGTGCCGCCAGAACAGGGGGCAATGAGCAGTTCTTC
CDR3: CAARTGGNEQFF

V: TRBV9
size: few
J: TRBJ2-7
D: .
DNA: TGTGCCAGCAGCGTAGCTCCCCAGGACGAGCAGTACTTC
CDR3: CASSVAPQDEQYF

V: TRBV25-1
size: .
J: TRBJ2-7
D: TRBD1
DNA: TGTGCCAGCGGGACAGCTTCATCCTACGAGCAGTACTTC
CDR3: CASGTASSYEQYF

V: TRBV6-1
size: few
J: TRBJ2-7
D: .
DNA: TGTGCCAGCAGTGAATCCCCTGACGTCCCTCGCTCCTACGAGCAGTACTTC
CDR3: CASSESPDVPRSYEQYF